The clone carrying this T cell receptor beta chain has a handful of counts. These data are taken from a study of blood T cell repertoires in COVID-19. Participants were aged roughly 18 to 89 years from approximately 23 US areas. Participant-reported clinical history was the basis for cohort assignment. Germline assignment: CDR1 SGHTA and CDR2 FQGNSA. Trimming removed 4 bases from V and 7 bases from J, with 17 bases in between. The CDR3 contains 15 residues. In the original workflow: Reference gene primer amplification gave nucleated cell count estimates. Profiled with immunoSEQ multiplex PCR; TCRdb holds only in-frame clones, not every one. The V and J calls and clone size were taken over from that table, and D and trimming were inferred from the DNA. The sample lists approximately 220,000 clones; roughly 85% were seen once.

The sample was PBMCs or T cells enriched from blood (not recorded which). The receptor's source is a woman aged 35 to 49 with acute COVID-19. This rearrangement joins TRBV7-2 to TRBJ2-1, with a tentative D call TRBD2 (7 bases). The CDR3 here is CASSWAGAPRNEQFF. The CDR3 DNA follows: TGTGCCAGCAGCTGGGCGGGGGCCCCCCGGAATGAGCAGTTCTTC.